The T cell receptor beta chain described here comes from a study of blood T cell repertoires in COVID-19. The ends were cut back, 2 bases at V and 10 bases at J, with 9 bases in the middle. In germline, CDR1 is MNHEY, CDR2 SVGAGI. The CDR3 consists of 12 residues. This clone has a single count. Clones were sequenced by immunoSEQ multiplex PCR, and TCRdb holds only the in-frame ones, with some missing. The data contain about 240,000 clones, about 88% of them singletons. The chain combines TRBV6-5 with TRBJ2-1; no clear D gene. Sequencing was performed on peripheral blood. This TCR came from a woman aged 70-85 years with active or convalescent COVID-19. CDR3 region: CASSYLGSEQFF. CDR3 nucleotide sequence: TGTGCCAGCAGTTACCTCGGGTCGGAGCAGTTCTTC.